The clone carrying this TCR beta chain was picked up many times. This record comes from a study of Graves' ophthalmopathy and Graves' hyperthyroidism. Study summary: Samples of peripheral blood were obtained at initial diagnosis, prior to treatment of any kind.

The V gene's germline CDR1 is MGHDK and CDR2 SYGVNS. The CDR3 totals 14 residues. The ends were cut back, 2 bases at V and 2 bases at J, with 10 bases in the middle. The authors amplified TCR beta CDR3 regions, and they did so from RNA transcripts for repertoire sequencing. HTBI-primed RT-PCR formed the first round, and a multiplex PCR formed the second. Each CDR3 protein gets one entry after TCRdb re-called the multiplex PCR reads with MiXCR. The sample yields 300,000 or so distinct CDR3 sequences, about a sixth seen once. The TCR was taken from an adult man with Graves' ophthalmopathy. V gene TRBV25-1 combines with J gene TRBJ2-7; the D is unclear. Specimen: peripheral blood. This CDR3 is CASSEPDPPYEQYF. The CDR3 DNA is TGTGCCAGCAGTGAACCGGACCCTCCCTACGAGCAGTACTTC.